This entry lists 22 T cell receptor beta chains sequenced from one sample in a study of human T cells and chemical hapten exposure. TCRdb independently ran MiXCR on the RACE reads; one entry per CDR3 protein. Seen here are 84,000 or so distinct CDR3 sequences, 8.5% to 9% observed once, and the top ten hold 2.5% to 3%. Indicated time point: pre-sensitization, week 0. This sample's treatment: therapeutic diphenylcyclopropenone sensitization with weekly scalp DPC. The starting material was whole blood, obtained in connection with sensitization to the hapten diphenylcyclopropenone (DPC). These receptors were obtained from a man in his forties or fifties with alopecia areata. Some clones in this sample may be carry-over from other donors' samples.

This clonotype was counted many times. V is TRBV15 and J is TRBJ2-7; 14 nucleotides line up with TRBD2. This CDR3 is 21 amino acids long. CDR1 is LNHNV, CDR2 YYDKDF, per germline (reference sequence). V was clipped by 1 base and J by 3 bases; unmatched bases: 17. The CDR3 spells CATSRAGTSGSRLVKFYEQYF. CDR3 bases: TGTGCCACCAGCAGAGCCGGGACTAGCGGGAGTAGACTAGTGAAGTTCTACGAGCAGTACTTC. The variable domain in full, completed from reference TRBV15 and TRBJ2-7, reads DAMVIQNPRYQVTQFGKPVTLSCSQTLNHNVMYWYQQKSSQAPKLLFHYYDKDFNNEADTPDNFQSRRPNTSFCFLDIRSPGLGDTAMYLCATSRAGTSGSRLVKFYEQYFGPGTRLTVT.

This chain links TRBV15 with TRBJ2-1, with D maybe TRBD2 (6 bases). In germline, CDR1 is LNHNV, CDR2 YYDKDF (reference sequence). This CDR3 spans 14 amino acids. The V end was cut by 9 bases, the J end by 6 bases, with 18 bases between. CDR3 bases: TGTGCCACTCACCCGGGGGAGCCTAGCAATGAGCAGTTCTTC. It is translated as CATHPGEPSNEQFF.

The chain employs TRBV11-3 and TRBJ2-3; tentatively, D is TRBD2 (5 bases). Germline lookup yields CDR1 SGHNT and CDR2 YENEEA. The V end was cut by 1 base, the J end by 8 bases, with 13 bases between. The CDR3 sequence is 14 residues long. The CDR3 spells CASSLVVGVGTQYF. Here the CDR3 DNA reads TGTGCCAGCAGCTTAGTTGTCGGGGTTGGTACGCAGTATTTT.

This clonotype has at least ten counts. CDR3 region: CASSETASRGKLFF. The CDR3 DNA follows: TGTGCCAGCAGTGAGACAGCCTCACGGGGAAAACTGTTTTTT. The J gene is TRBJ1-4, the V gene TRBV28; weak D call: TRBD1 (5 bases). The CDR3 is 14 amino acids. The ends were cut back, 5 bases at V and 10 bases at J, with 17 bases in the middle. Germline values: CDR1 MDHEN, CDR2 SYDVKM. The variable domain in full, with the rest retrieved from reference TRBV28 and TRBJ1-4, is DVKVTQSSRYLVKRTGEKVFLECVQDMDHENMFWYRQDPGLGLRLIYFSYDVKMKEKGDIPEGYSVSREKKERFSLILESASTNQTSMYLCASSETASRGKLFFGSGTQLSVL.

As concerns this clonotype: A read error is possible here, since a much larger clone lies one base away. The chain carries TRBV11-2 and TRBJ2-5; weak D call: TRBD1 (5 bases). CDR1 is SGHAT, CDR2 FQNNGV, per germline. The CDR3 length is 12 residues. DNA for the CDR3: TGTGCCAGGAGCTTAAGGGGAGAGACCCAGTACTTC. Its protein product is CARSLRGETQYF.

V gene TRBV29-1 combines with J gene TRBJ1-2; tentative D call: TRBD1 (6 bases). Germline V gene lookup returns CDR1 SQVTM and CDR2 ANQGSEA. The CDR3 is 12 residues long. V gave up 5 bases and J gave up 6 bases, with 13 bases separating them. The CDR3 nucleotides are TGCAGCGTTCAGGGGCAAATTAATGGCTACACCTTC. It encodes CSVQGQINGYTF.

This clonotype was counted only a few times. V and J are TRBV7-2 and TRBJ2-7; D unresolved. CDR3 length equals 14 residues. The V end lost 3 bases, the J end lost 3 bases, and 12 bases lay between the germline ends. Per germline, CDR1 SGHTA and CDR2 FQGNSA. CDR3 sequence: CASSLDGAIYEQYF. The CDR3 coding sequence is TGTGCCAGCAGCTTGGACGGAGCTATCTACGAGCAGTACTTC.

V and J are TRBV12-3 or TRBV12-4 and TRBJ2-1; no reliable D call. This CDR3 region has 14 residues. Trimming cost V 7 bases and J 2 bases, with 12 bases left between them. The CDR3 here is CASTKHEPYNEQFF. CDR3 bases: TGTGCCAGCACCAAACATGAGCCCTACAATGAGCAGTTCTTC.

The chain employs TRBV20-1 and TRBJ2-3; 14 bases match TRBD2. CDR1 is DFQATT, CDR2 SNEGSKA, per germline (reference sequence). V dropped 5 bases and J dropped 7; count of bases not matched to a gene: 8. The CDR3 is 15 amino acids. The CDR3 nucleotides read TGCAGTGCTCCGACTAGCGGGAGGGCCGGAAATACGCAGTATTTT. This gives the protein CSAPTSGRAGNTQYF.

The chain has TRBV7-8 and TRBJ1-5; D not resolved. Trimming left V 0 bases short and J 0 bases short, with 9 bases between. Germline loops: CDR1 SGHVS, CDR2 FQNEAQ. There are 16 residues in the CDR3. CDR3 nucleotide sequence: TGTGCCAGCAGCTTAGCGCCCGGGGATAGCAATCAGCCCCAGCATTTT. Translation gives CASSLAPGDSNQPQHF.

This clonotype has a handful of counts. CDR3 sequence: CASSARDFRKTQYF. CDR3 in DNA: TGTGCCAGCAGCGCCCGGGATTTTCGAAAGACCCAGTACTTC. The chain couples TRBV9 to TRBJ2-5, with D perhaps matching TRBD2 (5 bases). From germline, CDR1 is SGDLS and CDR2 YYNGEE. V was cut by 3 bases and J by 6 bases, with 15 bases left in between. The length of the CDR3 is 14 residues.

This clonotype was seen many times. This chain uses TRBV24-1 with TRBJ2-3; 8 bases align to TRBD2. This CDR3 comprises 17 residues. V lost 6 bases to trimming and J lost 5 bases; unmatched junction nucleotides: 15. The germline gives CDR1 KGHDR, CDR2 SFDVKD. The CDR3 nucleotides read TGTGCCACCAGTCCTCCCTTAGCGGGGAGGGATAAAGATACGCAGTATTTT. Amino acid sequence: CATSPPLAGRDKDTQYF.

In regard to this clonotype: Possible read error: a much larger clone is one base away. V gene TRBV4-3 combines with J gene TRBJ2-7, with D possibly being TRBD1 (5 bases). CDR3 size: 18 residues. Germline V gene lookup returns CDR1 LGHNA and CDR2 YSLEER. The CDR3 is CASSEDRGKGPQSYEQYF. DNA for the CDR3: TGCGCCAGCAGCGAAGATCGAGGCAAGGGGCCACAGTCCTACGAGCAGTACTTC.

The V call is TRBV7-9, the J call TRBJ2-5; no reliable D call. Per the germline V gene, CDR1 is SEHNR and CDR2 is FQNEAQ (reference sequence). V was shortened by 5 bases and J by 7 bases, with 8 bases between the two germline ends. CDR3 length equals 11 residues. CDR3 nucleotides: TGTGCCAGCAGCGAGGCAGGGACCCAGTACTTC. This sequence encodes CASSEAGTQYF.

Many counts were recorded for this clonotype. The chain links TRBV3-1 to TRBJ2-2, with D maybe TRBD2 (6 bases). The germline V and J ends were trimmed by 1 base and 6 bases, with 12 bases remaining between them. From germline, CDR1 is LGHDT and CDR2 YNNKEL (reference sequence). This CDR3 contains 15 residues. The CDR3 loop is CASSQGTGGSGELFF. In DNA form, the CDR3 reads TGTGCCAGCAGCCAAGGTACCGGAGGGTCCGGGGAGCTGTTTTTT.

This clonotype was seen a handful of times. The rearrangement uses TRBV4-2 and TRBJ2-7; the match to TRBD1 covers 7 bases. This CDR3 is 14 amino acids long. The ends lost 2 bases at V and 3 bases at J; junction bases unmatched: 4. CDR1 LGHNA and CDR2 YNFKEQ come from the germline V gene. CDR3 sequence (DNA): TGTGCCAGCAGCCAATCCGGGACAGTCTACGAGCAGTACTTC. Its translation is CASSQSGTVYEQYF.

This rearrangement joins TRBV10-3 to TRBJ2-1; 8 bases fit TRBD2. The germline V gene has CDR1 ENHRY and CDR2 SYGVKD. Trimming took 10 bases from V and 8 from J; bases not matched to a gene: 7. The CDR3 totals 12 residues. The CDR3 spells CATQLGRDEQFF. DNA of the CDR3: TGTGCCACCCAACTCGGGAGGGATGAGCAGTTCTTC.

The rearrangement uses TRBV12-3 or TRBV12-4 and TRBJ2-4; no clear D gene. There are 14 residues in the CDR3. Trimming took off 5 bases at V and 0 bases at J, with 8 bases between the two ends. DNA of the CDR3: TGTGCCAGCAGTCAAGACTTAGCCAAAAACATTCAGTACTTC. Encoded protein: CASSQDLAKNIQYF.

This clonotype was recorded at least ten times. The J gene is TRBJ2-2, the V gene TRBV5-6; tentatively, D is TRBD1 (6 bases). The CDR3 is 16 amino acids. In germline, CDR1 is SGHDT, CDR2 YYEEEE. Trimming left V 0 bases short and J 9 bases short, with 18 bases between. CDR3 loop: CASSLAGTRISRELFF. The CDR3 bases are TGTGCCAGCAGCTTGGCCGGGACACGCATCTCGAGGGAGCTGTTTTTT.

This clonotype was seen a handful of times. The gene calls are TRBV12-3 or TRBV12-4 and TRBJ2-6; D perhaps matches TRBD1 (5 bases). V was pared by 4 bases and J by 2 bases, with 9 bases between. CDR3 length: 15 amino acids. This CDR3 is CASSWGKTGANVLTF. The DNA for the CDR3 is TGTGCCAGCAGTTGGGGCAAGACTGGGGCCAACGTCCTGACTTTC.

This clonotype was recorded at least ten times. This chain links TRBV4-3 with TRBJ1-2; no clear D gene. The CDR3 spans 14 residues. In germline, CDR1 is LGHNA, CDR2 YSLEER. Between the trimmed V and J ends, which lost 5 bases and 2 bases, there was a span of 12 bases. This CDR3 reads CASSSRLLNYGYTF. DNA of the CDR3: TGCGCCAGCAGCAGCAGACTTTTGAACTATGGCTACACCTTC.

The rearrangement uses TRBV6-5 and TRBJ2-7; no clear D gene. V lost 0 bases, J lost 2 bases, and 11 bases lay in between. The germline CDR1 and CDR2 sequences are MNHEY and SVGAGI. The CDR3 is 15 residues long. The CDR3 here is CASSYSYGETYEQYF. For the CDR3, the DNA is TGTGCCAGCAGTTACTCTTATGGAGAGACCTACGAGCAGTACTTC.